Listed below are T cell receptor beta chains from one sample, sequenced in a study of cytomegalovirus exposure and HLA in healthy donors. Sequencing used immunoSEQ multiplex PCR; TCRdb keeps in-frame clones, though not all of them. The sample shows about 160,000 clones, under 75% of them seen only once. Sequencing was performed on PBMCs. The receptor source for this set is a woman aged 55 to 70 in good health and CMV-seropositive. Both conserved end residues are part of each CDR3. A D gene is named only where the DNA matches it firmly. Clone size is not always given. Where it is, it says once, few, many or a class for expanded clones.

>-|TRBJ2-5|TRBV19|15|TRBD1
TGTGCCAGTAGTTACATGGGACAGGGCAGAGAGACCCAGTACTTC
CASSYMGQGRETQYF
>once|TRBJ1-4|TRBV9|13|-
TGTGCCAGCAGCGTAGGGGGGGACGAAAAACTGTTTTTT
CASSVGGDEKLFF
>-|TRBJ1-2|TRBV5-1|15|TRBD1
TGCGCCAGCAAACCAGGTACAGGGGGCAACTATGGCTACACCTTC
CASKPGTGGNYGYTF
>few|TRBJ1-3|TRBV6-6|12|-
TGTGCCAGCAGTAACGAGGCGGACACCATATATTTT
CASSNEADTIYF
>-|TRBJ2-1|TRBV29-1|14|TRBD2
TGCAGCGTGTTAGCGGGAGTACATTACAATGAGCAGTTCTTC
CSVLAGVHYNEQFF
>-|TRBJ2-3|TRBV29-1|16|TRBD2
TGCAGCGTTGGCCCCGGGACTAGCGGACGCACAGATACGCAGTATTTT
CSVGPGTSGRTDTQYF
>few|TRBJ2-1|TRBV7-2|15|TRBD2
TGTGCCAGCAGCTTACAGGCGGGAGGAAGTATTGAGCAGTTCTTC
CASSLQAGGSIEQFF
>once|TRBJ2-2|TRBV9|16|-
TGTGCCAGCAGCGTAGGGGCGCTCGCGAACACCGGGGAGCTGTTTTTT
CASSVGALANTGELFF
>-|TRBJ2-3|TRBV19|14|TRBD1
TGTGCCAGTAAGTCCGACAGGGCAACAGATACGCAGTATTTT
CASKSDRATDTQYF
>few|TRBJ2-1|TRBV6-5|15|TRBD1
TGTGCCAGCAGGCCGGGACAGGGGGTCTACAATGAGCAGTTCTTC
CASRPGQGVYNEQFF
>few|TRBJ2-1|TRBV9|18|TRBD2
TGTGCCAGCAGCGTAGATCTTGGGGGACTAGCGAAGGGGGGTGAGCAGTTCTTC
CASSVDLGGLAKGGEQFF
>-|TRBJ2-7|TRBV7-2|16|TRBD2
TGTGCCAGCAGCTTAGATCTAGCGGTAAGCTCCTACGAGCAGTACTTC
CASSLDLAVSSYEQYF
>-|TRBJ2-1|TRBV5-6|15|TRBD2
TGTGCCAGCAGCTTGGGGGGGGGAGGGGCTGGTGAGCAGTTCTTC
CASSLGGGGAGEQFF
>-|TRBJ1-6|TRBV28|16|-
TGTGCCAGCAGTTTATGGAGCGGAAATCCTAATTCACCCCTCCACTTT
CASSLWSGNPNSPLHF
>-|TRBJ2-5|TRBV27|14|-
TGTGCCAGCAGTCCCGGGACACTCCAAGAGACCCAGTACTTC
CASSPGTLQETQYF
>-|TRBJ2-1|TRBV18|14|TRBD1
TGTGCCAGCTCACCACAGCAGGGGGCACATGAGCAGTTCTTC
CASSPQQGAHEQFF
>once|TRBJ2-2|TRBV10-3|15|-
TGTGCCATCAGTGACGGCGCCTCGGGAACCGGGGAGCTGTTTTTT
CAISDGASGTGELFF
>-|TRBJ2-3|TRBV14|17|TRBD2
TGTGCCAGCAGCCCCCGACTTAGCGCGGGAGTTGCAGATACGCAGTATTTT
CASSPRLSAGVADTQYF
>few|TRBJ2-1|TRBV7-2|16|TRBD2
TGTGCCAGCAGCTTACGGGAAGCGGGAGGGGGGAATGAGCAGTTCTTC
CASSLREAGGGNEQFF
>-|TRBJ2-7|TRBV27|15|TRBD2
TGTGCCAGCAGTGAGGTAGGGCGGGAGGGCCTGGAGCAGTACTTC
CASSEVGREGLEQYF
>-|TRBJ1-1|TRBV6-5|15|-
TGTGCCAGCAGACCTCTAGGCCGTTTGGACACTGAAGCTTTCTTT
CASRPLGRLDTEAFF
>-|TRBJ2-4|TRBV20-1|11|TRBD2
TGCAGTGCGGGGGGGAAAAACATTCAGTACTTC
CSAGGKNIQYF
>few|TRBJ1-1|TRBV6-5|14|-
TGTGCCAGCAGGGTCCAGGGTCTTAACACTGAAGCTTTCTTT
CASRVQGLNTEAFF
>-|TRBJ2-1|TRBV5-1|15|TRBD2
TGCGCCAGCAGCTTGGTGGCTAGCGGGATCAATGAGCAGTTCTTC
CASSLVASGINEQFF
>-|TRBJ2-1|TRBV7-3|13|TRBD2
TGTGCCAGCAGCTTACATCAGCGGGGCGAGCAGTTCTTC
CASSLHQRGEQFF
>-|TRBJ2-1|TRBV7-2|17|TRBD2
TGTGCCAGCAGCTTGGGGCGCGGGAGTGGCGGCTACAATGAGCAGTTCTTC
CASSLGRGSGGYNEQFF
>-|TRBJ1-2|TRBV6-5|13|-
TGTGCCAGCGCTGGGCAGGGGACCTTAGGCTACACCTTC
CASAGQGTLGYTF
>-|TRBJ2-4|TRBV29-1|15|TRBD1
TGCAGCGTTGGAGGGACAGGGGGCGTCGGAAACATTCAGTACTTC
CSVGGTGGVGNIQYF
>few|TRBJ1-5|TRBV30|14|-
TGTGCCTGGAGTCCCAAGGGAGGCAATCAGCCCCAGCATTTT
CAWSPKGGNQPQHF
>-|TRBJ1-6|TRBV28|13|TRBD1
TGTATGACAGGGGGTAATTATAATTCACCCCTCCACTTT
CMTGGNYNSPLHF
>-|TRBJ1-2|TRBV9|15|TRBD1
TGTGCCAGCAGCCCGGGACAGAATTCTAACTATGGCTACACCTTC
CASSPGQNSNYGYTF
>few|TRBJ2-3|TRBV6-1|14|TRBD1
TGTGCCAGCAGTGATGGACAGGGGCCAGATACGCAGTATTTT
CASSDGQGPDTQYF
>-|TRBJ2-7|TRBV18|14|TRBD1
TGTGCCAGCTCACATTCAGACAGGGTCCACGAGCAGTACTTC
CASSHSDRVHEQYF
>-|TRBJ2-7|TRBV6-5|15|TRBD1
TGTGCCAGCCGCCAAGGGACAGGGGGCTACCACGAGCAGTACTTC
CASRQGTGGYHEQYF
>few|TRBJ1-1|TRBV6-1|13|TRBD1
TGTGCCACTCCGGGACAGCTGAACACTGAAGCTTTCTTT
CATPGQLNTEAFF
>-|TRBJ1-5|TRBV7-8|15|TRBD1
TGTGCCAGCAGCTTAATCAGAGACAGGGATCAGCCCCAGCATTTT
CASSLIRDRDQPQHF
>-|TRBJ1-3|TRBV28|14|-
TGTGCCAGCAGTTTAAGTAGCTCTGGAAACACCATATATTTT
CASSLSSSGNTIYF
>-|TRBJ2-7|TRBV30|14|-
TGTGCCTGGAGTATCGGGGGAGTACCTTACGAGCAGTACTTC
CAWSIGGVPYEQYF
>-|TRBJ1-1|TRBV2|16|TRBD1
TGTGCCAGCAGTTTTGGACAGGGGGCAGGAGGTACTGAAGCTTTCTTT
CASSFGQGAGGTEAFF
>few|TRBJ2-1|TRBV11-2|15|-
TGTGCCAGCAGCTTAGAGGGCGGGTCCTACAATGAGCAGTTCTTC
CASSLEGGSYNEQFF
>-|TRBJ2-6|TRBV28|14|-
TGTGCCAGCAGTTTACACTCTGGGGCCAACGTCCTGACTTTC
CASSLHSGANVLTF
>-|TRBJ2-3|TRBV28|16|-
TGTGCCAGCAGTTTAGTTCGGAGAGCTAGCACAGATACGCAGTATTTT
CASSLVRRASTDTQYF
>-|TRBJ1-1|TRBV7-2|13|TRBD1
TGTGCCAGCAGCTCCCGGACAGGGACTGAAGCTTTCTTT
CASSSRTGTEAFF
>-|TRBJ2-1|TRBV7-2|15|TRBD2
TGTGCCAGCAGCCAGACTAGCGGGAGCCACAATGAGCAGTTCTTC
CASSQTSGSHNEQFF
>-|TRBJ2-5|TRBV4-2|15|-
TGTGCCAGCAGCCAAGAGGGGGGGGCTTTGGAGACCCAGTACTTC
CASSQEGGALETQYF
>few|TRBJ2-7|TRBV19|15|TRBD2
TGTGCCAGTAGTATAGACGGACTAGAGCGCTACGAGCAGTACTTC
CASSIDGLERYEQYF
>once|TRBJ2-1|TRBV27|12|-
TGTGCCAGCAGTTTATCGATGGCAGGGTGGGTCTTC
CASSLSMAGWVF
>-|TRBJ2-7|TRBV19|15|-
TGTGCCAGTAGCAACAACCCCGGGATTTGGGAAGAGCAGTACTTC
CASSNNPGIWEEQYF
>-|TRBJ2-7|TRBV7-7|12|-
TGTGCTAGCAGCCCCGGTCAGGGCGAGCAGTACTTC
CASSPGQGEQYF
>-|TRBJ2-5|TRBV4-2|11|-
TGTGCCAGCAGCCACCTGGAGACCCAGTACTTC
CASSHLETQYF
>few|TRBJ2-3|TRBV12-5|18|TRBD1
TGTGCTAGTGGTTTGGTACGGGACGGACAGGGCTACACAGATACGCAGTATTTT
CASGLVRDGQGYTDTQYF
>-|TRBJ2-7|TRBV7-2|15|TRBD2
TGTGCCAGCAGAGTTACTAGCGGGAGCTCCTACGAGCAGTACTTC
CASRVTSGSSYEQYF
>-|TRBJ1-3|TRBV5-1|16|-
TGCGCCAGCAGCTTGGGGACCAGGGGCTCTGGAAACACCATATATTTT
CASSLGTRGSGNTIYF
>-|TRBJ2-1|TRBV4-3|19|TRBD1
TGCGCCAGCAGCCAAGACCCCCCGGGACAGGAACGAAGCTACAATGAGCAGTTCTTC
CASSQDPPGQERSYNEQFF